The 25 T cell receptor beta chains below were found in one sample sequenced in a study of Ad26.COV2.S vaccination and SARS-CoV-2 variants. TCRdb keeps only in-frame clones here, not all; method: immunoSEQ multiplex PCR. The sample shows around 300,000 clones, roughly 89% of them seen only once. Treatment defined: 15 to 20 received Ad26.COV2.S at low or high dose, single or two shots; 5 received placebo; per-sample allocation not given. Specimens were obtained on day 63 following the first vaccine or placebo injection. Sequenced material: peripheral blood, taken in a trial of Ad26.COV2.S vaccine versus placebo. The receptors were gathered from a person between 18 and 59 years old who received the Ad26.COV2.S COVID-19 vaccine or a placebo.

The rearrangement joins TRBV29-1 to TRBJ2-2; D is uncertain. V was clipped by 2 bases and J by 3 bases, with 7 bases between them. CDR1 is SQVTM and CDR2 is ANQGSEA in the germline V gene. The CDR3 has 13 residues. The CDR3 DNA is TGCAGCGTTGAAACTCCGGACACCGGGGAGCTGTTTTTT. Translating gives CSVETPDTGELFF.

The V call is TRBV3-1 (or the pseudogene TRBV3-2), the J call TRBJ2-7; weak D call: TRBD2 (7 bases). In germline, CDR1 is LGHDT, CDR2 YNNKEL (reference sequence). This CDR3 has 16 amino acids. V was trimmed by 4 bases and J by 2 bases, leaving 18 bases between them. The DNA for the CDR3 is TGTGCCAGCAGCCTCGGCGGGGGCGGGAGACCCTACGAGCAGTACTTC. This translates into CASSLGGGGRPYEQYF.

The V call is TRBV4-1, the J call TRBJ1-3; D unresolved. The germline V gene has CDR1 MGHRA and CDR2 YSYEKL. The V end was cut by 0 bases, the J end by 0 bases, with 9 bases between. CDR3 length equals 16 residues. CDR3 nucleotide sequence: TGCGCCAGCAGCCAAGAGGCGGCGATCTCTGGAAACACCATATATTTT. The encoded protein is CASSQEAAISGNTIYF.

CDR3 DNA: TGTGCCAGCAGCCAAGGGGCCGGTAGCAGTGGCTACACCTTC. The encoded protein is CASSQGAGSSGYTF. The chain is built from TRBV4-2 and TRBJ1-2; no firm D call. Trimming stripped 1 base from V and 7 bases from J, with 13 bases between. Per germline, CDR1 LGHNA and CDR2 YNFKEQ. The CDR3 sequence is 14 residues long.

V and J are TRBV28 and TRBJ2-3; the match to TRBD2 covers 11 bases. The V segment lost 5 bases and the J segment 1 base; nucleotides outside the gene matches: 8. Germline assignment: CDR1 MDHEN and CDR2 SYDVKM. This CDR3 has 17 amino acids. Written as DNA, the CDR3 is TGTGCCAGCAGTGAGATGACTAGCGGGGTGCGCACAGATACGCAGTATTTT. Protein: CASSEMTSGVRTDTQYF.

The chain is built from TRBV9 and TRBJ1-1; 9 nucleotides align to TRBD1. Per the germline V gene, CDR1 is SGDLS and CDR2 is YYNGEE. The CDR3 spans 14 residues. V lost 4 bases and J lost 4; bases outside the gene matches: 5. The CDR3 nucleotides are TGTGCCAGCAGCACCGTGGACAGGGGCACTGAAGCTTTCTTT. Its translation is CASSTVDRGTEAFF.

The chain employs TRBV2 and TRBJ1-1; possibly TRBD1 for D (5 bases). V dropped 5 bases and J dropped 0 bases, with 10 bases sitting between them. Germline CDR1 reads SNHLY; CDR2 reads FYNNEI. The CDR3 spans 14 residues. The CDR3 spells CASSPTVLNTEAFF. CDR3 DNA sequence: TGTGCCAGCAGTCCGACAGTATTGAACACTGAAGCTTTCTTT.

V gene TRBV5-1 combines with J gene TRBJ2-1; D remains ambiguous. V lost 4 bases and J 4 bases, leaving 6 bases between the germline ends. From germline, CDR1 is SGHRS and CDR2 YFSETQ. The CDR3 sequence is 12 residues long. The CDR3 loop is CASSPQYNEQFF. The CDR3 DNA sequence: TGCGCCAGCAGCCCTCAGTACAATGAGCAGTTCTTC.

This sequence joins TRBV7-9 and TRBJ2-6, with D unresolved. Germline V lookup: CDR1 SEHNR, CDR2 FQNEAQ (reference sequence). The CDR3 sequence is 15 residues long. Trimming cost V 2 bases and J 2 bases, with 7 bases left between them. The CDR3 region is CASSLQQTGANVLTF. CDR3 nucleotides: TGTGCCAGCAGCTTACAACAAACTGGGGCCAACGTCCTGACTTTC.

The rearrangement uses TRBV27 and TRBJ1-2; 10 nucleotides line up with TRBD1. The CDR3 runs 17 residues. Germline loops: CDR1 MNHEY, CDR2 SMNVEV (reference sequence). Germline trimming cut 0 bases from V and 4 bases from J; bases unmatched to any gene: 8. CDR3 region: CASSLSSTGGGGYGYTF. The CDR3 DNA sequence: TGTGCCAGCAGTTTATCATCGACAGGGGGCGGTGGCTATGGCTACACCTTC.

This clone was observed once. The chain uses TRBV19 and TRBJ1-1; D remains ambiguous. V dropped 9 bases and J dropped 1 base, with 15 bases sitting between them. The CDR3 has 14 amino acids. CDR1 LNHDA and CDR2 SQIVND come from the germline V gene (reference sequence). Here the CDR3 reads CASGSWARNTEAFF. The CDR3 coding sequence is TGTGCCAGCGGTAGTTGGGCTCGGAACACTGAAGCTTTCTTT.

The gene calls are TRBV7-3 and TRBJ2-6; 7 bases match TRBD1. Unmatched junction bases numbered 7, after V lost 10 bases and J lost 1 base. This CDR3 comprises 15 residues. CDR1 SGHTA and CDR2 FQGTGA come from the germline V gene. CDR3 in DNA: TGTGCCATCTTAGGACAGGCGTCTGGGGCCAACGTCCTGACTTTC. Its protein is CAILGQASGANVLTF.

V is TRBV4-1 and J is TRBJ2-7; 7 positions match TRBD1. The J segment lost 0 bases and the V segment lost 1 base, leaving 6 bases of the junction unmatched. This CDR3 contains 16 residues. CDR1 and CDR2 from the germline V gene are MGHRA and YSYEKL. DNA of the CDR3: TGCGCCAGCAGCCAAGTTCTTACAGGGGCCTCCTACGAGCAGTACTTC. Protein: CASSQVLTGASYEQYF.

This sequence joins TRBV19 and TRBJ1-1; D call uncertain. The V gene lost 4 bases and the J gene lost 0 bases, with 12 bases spanning the gap. The CDR3 has 15 amino acids. Germline V gene sequence: CDR1 LNHDA, CDR2 SQIVND (reference sequence). The chain's CDR3 is CASSTDDSMNTEAFF. In DNA form, the CDR3 reads TGTGCCAGTAGTACTGACGATTCCATGAACACTGAAGCTTTCTTT.

The chain couples TRBV5-1 to TRBJ1-2; possible D gene TRBD1, 6 bases. The CDR3 has 19 amino acids. Looked up from germline, CDR1 is SGHRS and CDR2 is YFSETQ. V gave up 0 bases and J gave up 4 bases, with 25 bases separating them. The CDR3 loop is CASSLAGQGAGAGFYGYTF. The DNA for the CDR3 is TGCGCCAGCAGCTTGGCGGGTCAGGGAGCGGGGGCCGGCTTCTATGGCTACACCTTC.

The rearrangement uses TRBV6-8 and TRBJ2-7; D possibly corresponds to TRBD2 (6 bases). This CDR3 has 16 residues. The V gene's germline CDR1 is MNHGY and CDR2 SAAAGT. V was cut by 0 bases and J by 2 bases, with 14 bases left in between. The CDR3 sequence is CASSYSRRGRPYEQYF. DNA for the CDR3: TGTGCCAGCAGTTACTCGAGGAGAGGGAGGCCCTACGAGCAGTACTTC.

The chain carries TRBV2 and TRBJ1-5, with 9 bases matching TRBD1. Unmatched junction bases numbered 6, after V lost 2 bases and J lost 4 bases. The CDR3 totals 16 residues. From germline, CDR1 is SNHLY and CDR2 FYNNEI. The CDR3 region is CASSEYGTGWNQPQHF. DNA for the CDR3: TGTGCCAGCAGTGAATACGGGACAGGGTGGAATCAGCCCCAGCATTTT.

The V gene is TRBV11-2, the J gene TRBJ2-7, with 8 bases identical to TRBD1. CDR3 size: 16 residues. Germline CDR1 and CDR2: SGHAT and FQNNGV. With V trimmed by 0 bases and J by 4 bases, 8 bases remained unmatched. This CDR3 is CASSLESQGATYEQYF. The CDR3 nucleotides are TGTGCCAGCAGCTTAGAGAGTCAGGGGGCTACTTACGAGCAGTACTTC.

V usage is TRBV7-2 and J usage is TRBJ2-1; either TRBD1 or TRBD2 may fit D (5 bases each). Germline V gives CDR1 SGHTA, CDR2 FQGNSA. The CDR3 runs 16 residues. V was pared by 1 base and J by 2 bases, with 12 bases between. CDR3 protein: CASSLVWDPTYNEQFF. CDR3 in DNA: TGTGCCAGCAGCTTAGTTTGGGACCCCACCTACAATGAGCAGTTCTTC. Together with reference TRBV7-2 and TRBJ2-1, the CDR3 gives the full variable domain: GAGVSQSPSNKVTEKGKDVELRCDPISGHTALYWYRQSLGQGLEFLIYFQGNSAPDKSGLPSDRFSAERTGGSVSTLTIQRTQQEDSAVYLCASSLVWDPTYNEQFFGPGTRLTVL.

V gene TRBV6-7 combines with J gene TRBJ2-7; a weak D match, TRBD1 (5 bases). TRBV6-7 carries the ORF label, with uncertain function. V was shortened by 2 bases and J by 2 bases, with 7 bases between the two germline ends. The CDR3 is 13 amino acids. The CDR3 nucleotides read TGTGCCAGCAGTTACGGCAGGGCCTACGAGCAGTACTTC. Protein sequence: CASSYGRAYEQYF.

J is TRBJ2-7 and V is TRBV5-1; tentative D call: TRBD1 (6 bases). This CDR3 is 13 amino acids long. Trimming took off 0 bases at V and 3 bases at J, with 7 bases between the two ends. Germline V gene lookup returns CDR1 SGHRS and CDR2 YFSETQ. The CDR3, as DNA: TGCGCCAGCAGCTTGGACAGGGTCTACGAGCAGTACTTC. Encoded protein: CASSLDRVYEQYF.

The chain couples TRBV6-5 to TRBJ1-5; 10 positions match TRBD1. Losses at the gene ends were 5 bases for V and 5 bases for J; bases not matched to a gene: 6. CDR3 length: 15 amino acids. Per the germline V gene, CDR1 is MNHEY and CDR2 is SVGAGI. The CDR3 region is CASSPGQGLYQPQHF. The DNA of the CDR3 is TGTGCCAGCAGTCCGGGACAGGGGTTATATCAGCCCCAGCATTTT.

The CDR3 reads CASSLSTGGYTEAFF. CDR3 coding DNA: TGTGCCAGCAGCTTGTCGACAGGGGGATACACTGAAGCTTTCTTT. The chain uses TRBV7-2 and TRBJ1-1; 9 nucleotides agree with TRBD1. V gave up 3 bases and J gave up 3 bases; unmatched junction bases: 5. Germline V lookup: CDR1 SGHTA, CDR2 FQGNSA. This CDR3 has 15 residues.

The chain carries TRBV9 and TRBJ2-7, with 7 nucleotides matching TRBD1. Looked up from germline, CDR1 is SGDLS and CDR2 is YYNGEE. V lost 4 bases to trimming and J lost 0 bases; unmatched junction nucleotides: 7. The CDR3 is 15 residues long. Here the CDR3 DNA reads TGTGCCAGCAGCCCCCGGAGACAGGGCTCCTACGAGCAGTACTTC. It translates to CASSPRRQGSYEQYF.

The chain employs TRBV5-4 and TRBJ2-2; 8 bases map to TRBD1. The CDR3 is 16 residues long. Germline V gene data show CDR1 as SGHNT and CDR2 as YYREEE (reference sequence). V shed 4 bases, J shed 4 bases, and the junction held 9 bases outside the gene matches. CDR3 sequence reads: CASSVDRGWSTGELFF. The CDR3 nucleotides are TGTGCCAGCAGCGTAGACAGGGGCTGGAGCACCGGGGAGCTGTTTTTT.